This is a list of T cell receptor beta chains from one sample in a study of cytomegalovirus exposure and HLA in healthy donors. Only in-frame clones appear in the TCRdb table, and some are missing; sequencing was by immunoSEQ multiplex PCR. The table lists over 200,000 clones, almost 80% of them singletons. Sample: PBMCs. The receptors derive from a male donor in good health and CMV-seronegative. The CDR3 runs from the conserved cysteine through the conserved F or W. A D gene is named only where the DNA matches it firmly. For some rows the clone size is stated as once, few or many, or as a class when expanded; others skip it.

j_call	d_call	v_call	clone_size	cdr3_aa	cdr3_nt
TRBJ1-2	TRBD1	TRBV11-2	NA	CASSPTGTGNGYTF	TGTGCCAGCAGCCCCACAGGGACAGGGAACGGCTACACCTTC
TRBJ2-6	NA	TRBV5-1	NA	CASSRQISGANVLTF	TGCGCCAGCAGTAGACAAATCTCTGGGGCCAACGTCCTGACTTTC
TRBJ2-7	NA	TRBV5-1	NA	CASSLAPAQTYEQYF	TGCGCCAGCAGCTTGGCTCCCGCACAGACCTACGAGCAGTACTTC
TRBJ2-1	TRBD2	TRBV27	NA	CASSPKPGLVTLYNEQFF	TGTGCCAGCAGTCCAAAACCGGGACTAGTCACCCTCTACAATGAGCAGTTCTTC
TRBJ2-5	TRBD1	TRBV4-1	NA	CASSQELWSQGTQETQYF	TGCGCCAGCAGCCAAGAACTATGGTCACAGGGGACCCAAGAGACCCAGTACTTC
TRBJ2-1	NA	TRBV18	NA	CASSQLGQGGNSYNEQFF	TGTGCCAGCTCCCAACTGGGGCAGGGGGGTAACTCCTACAATGAGCAGTTCTTC
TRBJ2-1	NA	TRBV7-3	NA	CASSLSQGSYNEQFF	TGTGCCAGCAGCTTAAGCCAGGGGAGCTACAATGAGCAGTTCTTC
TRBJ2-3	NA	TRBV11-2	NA	CASSPPSDTQYF	TGTGCCAGCAGCCCACCTAGCGATACGCAGTATTTT
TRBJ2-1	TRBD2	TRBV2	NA	CASSWTSGSFGDNEQFF	TGTGCCAGCAGTTGGACTAGCGGGAGCTTTGGGGACAATGAGCAGTTCTTC
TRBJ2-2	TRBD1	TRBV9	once	CASSVEGTGASTGELFF	TGTGCCAGCAGCGTAGAGGGGACAGGGGCTAGCACCGGGGAGCTGTTTTTT
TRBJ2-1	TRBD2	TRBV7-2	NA	CASSLFSSSGSYVNEQFF	TGTGCCAGCAGCTTATTCTCAAGTAGCGGGTCTTACGTCAATGAGCAGTTCTTC
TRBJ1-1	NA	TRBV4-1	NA	CASSQDSVGGTEAFF	TGCGCCAGCAGCCAAGATTCTGTGGGGGGGACTGAAGCTTTCTTT
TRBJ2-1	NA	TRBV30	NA	CAGTPYAGEQFF	TGTGCCGGCACCCCTTACGCGGGCGAGCAGTTCTTC
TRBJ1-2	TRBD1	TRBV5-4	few	CASSRDSPNYGYTF	TGTGCCAGCAGCCGGGACAGTCCTAACTATGGCTACACCTTC
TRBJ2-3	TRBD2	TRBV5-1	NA	CASSLAGDSDTQYF	TGCGCCAGCAGCTTAGCGGGAGATTCAGATACGCAGTATTTT
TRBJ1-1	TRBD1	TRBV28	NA	CASTTPGTARNTEAFF	TGTGCCAGCACCACACCAGGGACAGCTAGAAACACTGAAGCTTTCTTT
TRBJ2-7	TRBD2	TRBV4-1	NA	CASSPAGLAGAGEQYF	TGCGCCAGCAGCCCCGCGGGGCTAGCGGGAGCAGGGGAGCAGTACTTC
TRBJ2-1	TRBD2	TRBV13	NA	CASSSGLAGGSPYNEQFF	TGTGCCAGCAGCTCAGGACTAGCGGGGGGGTCGCCTTACAATGAGCAGTTCTTC
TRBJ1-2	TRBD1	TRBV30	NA	CAWSVRPTGRIGGYTF	TGTGCCTGGAGTGTACGCCCGACAGGGAGGATCGGAGGCTACACCTTC
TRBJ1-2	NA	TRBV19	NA	CASSWGPDPMGGYTF	TGTGCCAGTAGTTGGGGCCCTGATCCTATGGGTGGCTACACCTTC
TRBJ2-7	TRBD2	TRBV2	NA	CASNRASGYYEQYF	TGTGCCAGCAATCGGGCTAGCGGCTACTACGAGCAGTACTTC
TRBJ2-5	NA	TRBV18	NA	CASSPTEETQYF	TGTGCCAGCTCACCGACAGAAGAGACCCAGTACTTC
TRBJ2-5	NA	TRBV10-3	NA	CAISESGRQFQETQYF	TGTGCCATCAGTGAGTCAGGGCGACAGTTCCAAGAGACCCAGTACTTC
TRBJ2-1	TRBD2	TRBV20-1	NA	CSESGRNEQFF	TGCAGTGAATCCGGGAGGAATGAGCAGTTCTTC
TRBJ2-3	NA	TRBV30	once	CAWSQEGGADTQYF	TGTGCCTGGAGTCAAGAGGGTGGGGCAGATACGCAGTATTTT
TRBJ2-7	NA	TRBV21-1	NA	CASSKARKLTPYEQYF	TGTGCCAGCAGCAAAGCGCGGAAACTTACCCCCTACGAGCAGTACTTC
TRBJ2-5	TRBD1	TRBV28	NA	CASSLWGVQKDRETQYF	TGTGCCAGCAGTTTATGGGGGGTCCAAAAGGACAGGGAGACCCAGTACTTC
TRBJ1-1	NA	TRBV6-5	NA	CASSPGTLNTEAFF	TGTGCCAGCAGCCCCGGGACATTGAACACTGAAGCTTTCTTT
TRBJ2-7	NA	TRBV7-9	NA	CASSSRLGEGYEQYF	TGTGCCAGCAGCTCCCGGCTCGGAGAGGGCTACGAGCAGTACTTC
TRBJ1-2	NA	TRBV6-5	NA	CASSYSRQGHYGYTF	TGTGCCAGCAGTTACTCGAGGCAGGGCCACTATGGCTACACCTTC
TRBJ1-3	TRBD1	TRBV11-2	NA	CASSLAVGQGGGNTIYF	TGTGCCAGCAGCTTAGCCGTAGGACAGGGAGGTGGAAACACCATATATTTT
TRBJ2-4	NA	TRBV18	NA	CASTSDRNIQYF	TGTGCCAGCACATCTGACAGAAACATTCAGTACTTC
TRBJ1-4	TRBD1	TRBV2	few	CASSASGQGREKLFF	TGTGCCAGCAGTGCCAGTGGACAGGGAAGGGAAAAACTGTTTTTT
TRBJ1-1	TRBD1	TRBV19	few	CATSMTGKNTEAFF	TGTGCCACCTCGATGACAGGGAAGAACACTGAAGCTTTCTTT
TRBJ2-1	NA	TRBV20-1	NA	CSARGELTQFF	TGCAGTGCTAGAGGGGAGCTCACGCAGTTCTTC
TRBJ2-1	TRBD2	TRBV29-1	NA	CSGWTSETGFF	TGCAGCGGATGGACTAGCGAAACGGGGTTCTTC
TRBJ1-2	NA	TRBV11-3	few	CASSLEGAGEIGYTF	TGTGCCAGCAGCTTAGAGGGGGCAGGGGAGATCGGCTACACCTTC
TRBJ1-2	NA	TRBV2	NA	CASSGKAGFYGYTF	TGTGCCAGCAGTGGAAAGGCCGGGTTTTATGGCTACACCTTC
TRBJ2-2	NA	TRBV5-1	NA	CASSPGGGSNTGELFF	TGCGCCAGCAGCCCAGGAGGAGGATCGAACACCGGGGAGCTGTTTTTT
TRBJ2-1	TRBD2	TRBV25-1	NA	CASTPVAGGLSFNEQFF	TGTGCCAGCACTCCCGTGGCGGGGGGCCTATCGTTTAATGAGCAGTTCTTC
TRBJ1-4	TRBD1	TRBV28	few	CASSFTGTGYEKLFF	TGTGCCAGCAGTTTTACCGGGACAGGGTATGAAAAACTGTTTTTT